Below are 30 T cell receptor beta chains sequenced from a single sample in a study of cytomegalovirus exposure and HLA in healthy donors. The PCR was carried out with 60 Vbeta primers and 13 Jbeta primers. The method was immunoSEQ multiplex PCR; TCRdb's version includes in-frame clones alone and lacks a portion of them. The table lists about 200,000 clones, roughly 77% of them singletons, with 0.39% in the top ten. The sequencing input was PBMCs. All receptors derive from a male donor in good health and CMV-seropositive.

This clone has just a few counts. J is TRBJ1-3 and V is TRBV5-6, with no clear D. This CDR3 contains 15 residues. V lost 4 bases, J lost 4 bases, and 15 bases lay in between. CDR1 is SGHDT and CDR2 is YYEEEE in the germline V gene. DNA for the CDR3: TGTGCCAGCAGCCAAGACCGTCCGGGAGGAAACACCATATATTTT. It encodes CASSQDRPGGNTIYF. Full variable domain (missing parts from reference TRBV5-6 and TRBJ1-3): DAGVTQSPTHLIKTRGQQVTLRCSPKSGHDTVSWYQQALGQGPQFIFQYYEEEERQRGNFPDRFSGHQFPNYSSELNVNALLLGDSALYLCASSQDRPGGNTIYFGEGSWLTVV.

This clone was detected only a few times. The rearrangement joins TRBV27 to TRBJ2-6; D might be TRBD1 (6 bases). The V gene's germline CDR1 is MNHEY and CDR2 SMNVEV (reference sequence). V lost 5 bases, J lost 1 base, and 15 bases lay in between. The CDR3 extends over 17 amino acids. The CDR3 protein is CASSMNRVRSGANVLTF. The CDR3 nucleotides are TGTGCCAGCAGTATGAACAGGGTTCGTTCTGGGGCCAACGTCCTGACTTTC. The entire variable domain, with the rest obtained from reference TRBV27 and TRBJ2-6, is as follows: EAQVTQNPRYLITVTGKKLTVTCSQNMNHEYMSWYRQDPGLGLRQIYYSMNVEVTDKGDVPEGYKVSRKEKRNFPLILESPSPNQTSLYFCASSMNRVRSGANVLTFGAGSRLTVL.

The chain uses TRBV6-5 and TRBJ2-3; 7 positions agree with TRBD2. Germline CDR1 reads MNHEY; CDR2 reads SVGAGI. This CDR3 region has 15 residues. The J segment lost 2 bases and the V segment lost 6 bases, leaving 8 bases of the junction unmatched. CDR3 sequence reads: CASRRLAITTDTQYF. Here the CDR3 DNA reads TGTGCCAGCAGGCGACTAGCCATCACCACAGATACGCAGTATTTT.

This rearrangement joins TRBV14 to TRBJ2-3; D is undetermined. This CDR3 has 12 amino acids. Germline V gene sequence: CDR1 SGHDN, CDR2 FVKESK. V was clipped by 2 bases and J by 5 bases, with 5 bases between them. The CDR3: CASSQFGDTQYF. The CDR3 DNA reads as TGTGCCAGCAGCCAATTCGGAGATACGCAGTATTTT.

The rearrangement links TRBV15 to TRBJ1-5; 7 nucleotides agree with TRBD1. Germline V gene data show CDR1 as LNHNV and CDR2 as YYDKDF (reference sequence). This CDR3 has 14 amino acids. With V trimmed by 5 bases and J by 5 bases, 6 bases remained unmatched. CDR3 sequence (DNA): TGTGCCACCAGCGAGTGGGACAGACATCAGCCCCAGCATTTT. It codes for CATSEWDRHQPQHF.

This clone has just a few counts. The chain joins TRBV27 to TRBJ2-2; tentative D call: TRBD2 (6 bases). Deletions cut 5 bases from V and 1 base from J, with 11 bases between. This CDR3 spans 15 amino acids. Germline V gene sequence: CDR1 MNHEY, CDR2 SMNVEV (reference sequence). CDR3 in DNA: TGTGCCAGCAGTCCCGGGACTCTGAACACCGGGGAGCTGTTTTTT. Amino acids: CASSPGTLNTGELFF.

This chain joins TRBV20-1 and TRBJ1-1, with a weak D call TRBD1 (6 bases). Trimming took 6 bases from V and 9 from J, leaving 11 bases between them. Germline lookup yields CDR1 DFQATT and CDR2 SNEGSKA (reference sequence). CDR3 length: 10 residues. As DNA, the CDR3 is TGCAGTGCCCTAGACAGGAAAGCTTTCTTT. Amino acids: CSALDRKAFF.

The V gene is TRBV7-2, the J gene TRBJ2-7; 9 bases align to TRBD1. Looked up from germline, CDR1 is SGHTA and CDR2 is FQGNSA. This CDR3 contains 15 residues. V was clipped by 4 bases and J by 3 bases; unmatched bases: 7. CDR3 residues: CASSSIPGQGYEQYF. The CDR3 nucleotides read TGTGCCAGCAGCTCGATCCCGGGACAGGGCTACGAGCAGTACTTC.

This chain connects TRBV5-1 to TRBJ2-3, with a tentative D call TRBD2 (7 bases). Germline V CDR1 and CDR2: SGHRS, YFSETQ. This CDR3 is built from 13 residues. Trimming stripped 5 bases from V and 3 bases from J, with 10 bases between. CDR3 DNA: TGCGCCAGCAGTAAGGGGGGGACAGATACGCAGTATTTT. Its protein is CASSKGGTDTQYF.

This chain uses TRBV28 with TRBJ1-1; 9 bases map to TRBD1. V was pared by 6 bases and J by 1 base, with 12 bases of the junction left unmatched. This CDR3 contains 17 residues. The germline gives CDR1 MDHEN, CDR2 SYDVKM. CDR3 amino acids: CASRTTGGSRGNTEAFF. The CDR3 DNA sequence: TGTGCCAGCAGGACTACAGGGGGCAGTAGGGGGAACACTGAAGCTTTCTTT.

The J gene is TRBJ2-2, the V gene TRBV13; 7 positions agree with TRBD1. Trimming at V came to 5 bases and at J to 0 bases, leaving 9 bases not matched to a gene. The CDR3 has 17 residues. CDR1 is PRHDT and CDR2 is FYEKMQ in the germline V gene (reference sequence). CDR3 region: CASSHDLDRTNTGELFF. The CDR3 DNA reads TGTGCCAGCAGCCACGACTTGGACAGGACGAACACCGGGGAGCTGTTTTTT. Drawing the rest from reference TRBV13 and TRBJ2-2, the complete variable domain is AAGVIQSPRHLIKEKRETATLKCYPIPRHDTVYWYQQGPGQDPQFLISFYEKMQSDKGSIPDRFSAQQFSDYHSELNMSSLELGDSALYFCASSHDLDRTNTGELFFGEGSRLTVL.

Notes on this clone: Other DNA sequences in the same sample also yield this CDR3. The genes are TRBV18 and TRBJ2-5; the D is unclear. CDR1 and CDR2 (germline): KGHSH, LQKENI. This CDR3 has 11 amino acids. The V end was cut by 2 bases, the J end by 5 bases, with 3 bases between. CDR3 protein: CASSPSETQYF. DNA of the CDR3: TGTGCCAGCTCACCATCGGAGACCCAGTACTTC.

This chain connects TRBV28 to TRBJ2-5; D is perhaps TRBD1 (6 bases). The V gene's germline CDR1 is MDHEN and CDR2 SYDVKM. The CDR3 runs 15 residues. Trimming took off 7 bases at V and 2 bases at J, with 17 bases between the two ends. CDR3 nucleotides: TGTGCCAGCAACCCACAGGGATTTCAACAAGAGACCCAGTACTTC. This encodes CASNPQGFQQETQYF.

J is TRBJ2-3 and V is TRBV9; 12 bases agree with TRBD2. Germline V gene data show CDR1 as SGDLS and CDR2 as YYNGEE. V shed 0 bases and J 4 bases; nucleotides not matched to a gene: 6. The CDR3 contains 17 residues. CDR3 in amino acids: CASSVGILAGGADTQYF. CDR3 bases: TGTGCCAGCAGCGTAGGAATCCTAGCGGGAGGGGCAGATACGCAGTATTTT. The whole variable domain, filled in from reference TRBV9 and TRBJ2-3, reads DSGVTQTPKHLITATGQRVTLRCSPRSGDLSVYWYQQSLDQGLQFLIQYYNGEERAKGNILERFSAQQFPDLHSELNLSSLELGDSALYFCASSVGILAGGADTQYFGPGTRLTVL.

This chain links TRBV7-6 with TRBJ2-5, with TRBD2 matching 9 bases. The germline V gene encodes CDR1 SGHVS and CDR2 FNYEAQ. The V gene end was trimmed by 1 base and the J gene end by 5 bases; junction bases not matched to a gene: 2. This CDR3 is 14 amino acids long. CDR3 region: CASSLGGTSETQYF. In DNA form, the CDR3 reads TGTGCCAGCAGCTTAGGGGGGACTAGCGAGACCCAGTACTTC.

In DNA form, the CDR3 reads TGCGCCAGCAGCTTGGTGCCGGGGGGTTACAATGAGCAGTTCTTC. This translates into CASSLVPGGYNEQFF. V usage is TRBV5-1 and J usage is TRBJ2-1; 7 positions match TRBD2. The V gene end was trimmed by 0 bases and the J gene end by 4 bases; junction bases not matched to a gene: 4. Germline V gives CDR1 SGHRS, CDR2 YFSETQ. CDR3 length: 15 amino acids. Looking up the rest from reference TRBV5-1 and TRBJ2-1 gives the full variable domain: KAGVTQTPRYLIKTRGQQVTLSCSPISGHRSVSWYQQTPGQGLQFLFEYFSETQRNKGNFPGRFSGRQFSNSRSEMNVSTLELGDSALYLCASSLVPGGYNEQFFGPGTRLTVL.

This clone was recorded only once. V gene TRBV5-6 combines with J gene TRBJ2-5; 10 bases align to TRBD1. Germline CDR1 is SGHDT and CDR2 is YYEEEE. CDR3 length equals 15 residues. J lost 6 bases, V lost 0 bases, and 5 bases had no gene match. The CDR3 protein is CASSLAWDRGQTQYF. The CDR3 nucleotides are TGTGCCAGCAGCTTGGCCTGGGACAGGGGTCAGACCCAGTACTTC.

The rearrangement uses TRBV7-6 and TRBJ1-4; TRBD1 agrees at 7 bases. Germline CDR1 SGHVS, CDR2 FNYEAQ. CDR3 length equals 14 residues. V shed 5 bases, J shed 5 bases, and the junction held 5 bases outside the gene matches. The CDR3 is CASSTGTANEKLFF. Here the CDR3 DNA reads TGTGCCAGCAGCACCGGGACAGCCAATGAAAAACTGTTTTTT.

V is TRBV9 and J is TRBJ2-3; D might be TRBD2 (7 bases). The V and J ends lost 2 bases and 2 bases respectively, with 12 bases between them. Germline V gene lookup returns CDR1 SGDLS and CDR2 YYNGEE. The CDR3 covers 15 residues. In DNA form, the CDR3 reads TGTGCCAGCAGCGTTGGGGGGGCCCACACAGATACGCAGTATTTT. Protein sequence: CASSVGGAHTDTQYF.

The rearrangement links TRBV11-2 to TRBJ1-3, with 8 bases aligning to TRBD1. V was clipped by 1 base and J by 4 bases; unmatched bases: 0. The CDR3 is 14 residues long. Germline V lookup: CDR1 SGHAT, CDR2 FQNNGV. The CDR3 DNA follows: TGTGCCAGCAGCTTAGGACAGGGGGGAAACACCATATATTTT. Amino acid sequence: CASSLGQGGNTIYF.

The V call is TRBV14, the J call TRBJ1-3; possibly TRBD1 for D (5 bases). Germline assignment: CDR1 SGHDN and CDR2 FVKESK. The CDR3 runs 14 residues. V gave up 0 bases and J gave up 4 bases, with 7 bases separating them. CDR3 loop: CASSQDRVGNTIYF. DNA for the CDR3: TGTGCCAGCAGCCAAGACAGGGTGGGAAACACCATATATTTT.

The gene calls are TRBV7-2 and TRBJ2-7; D not certain. Germline V gives CDR1 SGHTA, CDR2 FQGNSA. Trimming removed 2 bases at V and 6 bases at J, with 14 bases between. The CDR3 has 14 amino acids. The CDR3: CASSLNPRYTEQYF. As DNA, the CDR3 is TGTGCCAGCAGCTTAAATCCCAGGTACACCGAGCAGTACTTC.

The chain combines TRBV11-2 with TRBJ2-1; TRBD2 is a possible D gene (5 bases). The V end lost 3 bases, the J end lost 9 bases, and 15 bases lay between the germline ends. CDR3 length: 14 residues. Germline V gene lookup returns CDR1 SGHAT and CDR2 FQNNGV. As DNA, the CDR3 is TGTGCCAGCAGCTTTTCAGCGGTATCGACTGAGCAGTTCTTC. As protein: CASSFSAVSTEQFF.

The genes are TRBV9 and TRBJ2-5; 7 nucleotides line up with TRBD1. Germline CDR1 and CDR2: SGDLS and YYNGEE. Unmatched junction bases numbered 15, after V lost 4 bases and J lost 3 bases. The CDR3 runs 17 residues. The DNA of the CDR3 is TGTGCCAGCAGCCCAAGGGGGCAGGGATGGGATAAAGAGACCCAGTACTTC. As protein: CASSPRGQGWDKETQYF.

The chain has TRBV5-4 and TRBJ1-6, with 7 bases aligning to TRBD1. The CDR3 length is 15 residues. V was clipped by 0 bases and J by 7 bases; unmatched bases: 4. Germline assignment: CDR1 SGHNT and CDR2 YYREEE (reference sequence). CDR3 bases: TGTGCCAGCAGCTTGGAACAGGGGACCAATTCACCCCTCCACTTT. This translates into CASSLEQGTNSPLHF.

This clone was seen only a few times. The V call is TRBV10-1, the J call TRBJ1-1, with 8 bases fitting TRBD1. After removal of 3 bases from V and 8 bases from J, the junction contained 11 bases not matched to a gene. CDR3 length: 15 residues. Germline CDR1 reads WNHNN; CDR2 reads SYGVQD (reference sequence). The CDR3 DNA reads TGCGCCAGCAGTGAATCATGGACAGGGATTTCAGAAGCTTTCTTT. Its translation: CASSESWTGISEAFF.

This sequence joins TRBV5-4 and TRBJ2-7; 10 nucleotides align to TRBD2. CDR1 is SGHNT and CDR2 is YYREEE in the germline V gene (reference sequence). V was clipped by 4 bases and J by 5 bases; unmatched bases: 9. This CDR3 is 15 amino acids long. CDR3 DNA: TGTGCCAGCAGCCTGCTAGCGGGAGACCCTAACGAGCAGTACTTC. This sequence encodes CASSLLAGDPNEQYF.

The rearrangement links TRBV7-3 to TRBJ2-2; TRBD1 might be the D (6 bases). V lost 1 base to trimming and J lost 7 bases, with 16 bases between them. Germline loops: CDR1 SGHTA, CDR2 FQGTGA. The CDR3 consists of 16 residues. The CDR3 sequence is CASSLKMRGRGGELFF. The CDR3 DNA is TGTGCCAGCAGCTTAAAGATGAGGGGGAGAGGCGGGGAGCTGTTTTTT.

This sequence joins TRBV2 and TRBJ2-1; the D gene is possibly TRBD1 (5 bases). Germline V gene lookup returns CDR1 SNHLY and CDR2 FYNNEI. Trimming cost V 5 bases and J 4 bases, with 18 bases left between them. CDR3 size: 16 residues. For the CDR3, the DNA is TGTGCCAGCAGTTGGGGCCCGACGAAACCTTACAATGAGCAGTTCTTC. This gives the protein CASSWGPTKPYNEQFF.

The chain is built from TRBV6-6 and TRBJ1-4; 9 bases agree with TRBD1. The CDR3 has 15 residues. The J segment lost 8 bases and the V segment lost 8 bases, leaving 12 bases of the junction unmatched. The V gene's germline CDR1 is MNHNY and CDR2 SVGAGI (reference sequence). The chain's CDR3 is CASHGPGQGTEKLFF. The CDR3, as DNA: TGTGCCAGCCATGGCCCGGGACAGGGTACGGAAAAACTGTTTTTT.